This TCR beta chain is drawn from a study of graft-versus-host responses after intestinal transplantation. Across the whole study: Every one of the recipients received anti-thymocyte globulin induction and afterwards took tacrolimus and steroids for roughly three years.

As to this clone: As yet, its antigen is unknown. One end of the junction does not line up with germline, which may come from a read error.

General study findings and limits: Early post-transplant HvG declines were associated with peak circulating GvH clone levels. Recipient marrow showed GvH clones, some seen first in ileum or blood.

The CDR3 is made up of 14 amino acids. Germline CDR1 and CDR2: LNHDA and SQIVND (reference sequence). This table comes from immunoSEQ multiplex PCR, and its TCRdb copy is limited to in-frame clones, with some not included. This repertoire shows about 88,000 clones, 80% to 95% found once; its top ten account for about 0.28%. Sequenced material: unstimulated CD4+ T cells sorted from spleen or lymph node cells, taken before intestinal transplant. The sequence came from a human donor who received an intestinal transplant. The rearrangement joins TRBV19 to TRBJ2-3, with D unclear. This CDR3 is CVSSPSTSGDTQYF. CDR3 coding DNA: TGTGTCAGTAGTCCCTCCACCTCGGGTGATACGCAGTATTTT.